This TCR beta chain is drawn from a study of vaccination effects on CD4 cells after COVID-19. Upon completion of more than 9 days in culture, CD4+ T cells were isolated. Method: immunoSEQ multiplex PCR; TCRdb's copy keeps in-frame clones and lacks some. The data contain roughly 40,000 clones, 55% to 80% of them singletons. A note on this clone: Antigen specificity is unknown.

In germline, CDR1 is GTSNPN, CDR2 SVGIG (reference sequence). The CDR3 runs 12 residues. The J gene is TRBJ1-1, the V gene TRBV30; 7 bases map to TRBD1. Specimen: CD4+ T cells from PBMCs cultured without peptide, collected before COVID-19 vaccination. The sequence was collected from a human donor who received a COVID-19 vaccine. CDR3 sequence: CAYNRGATEAFF. The CDR3, as DNA: TGTGCATATAACAGGGGAGCTACTGAAGCTTTCTTT.